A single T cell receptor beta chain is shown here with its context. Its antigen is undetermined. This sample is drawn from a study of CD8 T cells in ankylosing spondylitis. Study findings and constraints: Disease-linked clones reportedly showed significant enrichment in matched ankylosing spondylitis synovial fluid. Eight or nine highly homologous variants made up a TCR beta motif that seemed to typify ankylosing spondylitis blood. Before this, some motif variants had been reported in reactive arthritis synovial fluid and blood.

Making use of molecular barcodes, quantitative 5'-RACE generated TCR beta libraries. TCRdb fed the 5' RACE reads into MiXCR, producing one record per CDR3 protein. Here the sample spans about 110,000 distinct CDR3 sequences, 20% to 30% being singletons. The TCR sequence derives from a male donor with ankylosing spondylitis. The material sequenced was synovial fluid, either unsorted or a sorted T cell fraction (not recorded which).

CDR3 region: CASSLDSKDRPNYGYTF. The CDR3 DNA follows: TGTGCCAGCAGCTTAGATTCCAAGGACAGGCCCAACTATGGCTACACCTTC. The rearrangement links TRBV11-2 to TRBJ1-2, with 7 nucleotides matching TRBD1. This CDR3 is built from 17 residues. CDR1 and CDR2 (germline): SGHAT, FQNNGV. Trimming took 0 bases from V and 2 from J; bases not matched to a gene: 9.